Each of the 17 T cell receptor beta chains below was sequenced from the same sample in a study of vaccination effects on CD4 cells after COVID-19. Isolating CD4+ T cells followed 9 to 11 days of culture. These receptors have no known antigen. Clones were sequenced by immunoSEQ multiplex PCR, and TCRdb holds only the in-frame ones, with some missing. Of 50,000 to 75,000 clones listed, 60% to 85% are singletons. This specimen was CD4+ T cells from PBMCs cultured without peptide, taken before COVID-19 vaccination. The receptors shown here come from a human donor who received a COVID-19 vaccine.

The chain employs TRBV5-4 and TRBJ1-1, with 10 bases matching TRBD1. Germline V gene lookup returns CDR1 SGHNT and CDR2 YYREEE (reference sequence). CDR3 length: 15 residues. The V segment lost 3 bases and the J segment 4 bases; nucleotides outside the gene matches: 6. CDR3 region: CASSWTGTGATEAFF. Written as DNA, the CDR3 is TGTGCCAGCAGCTGGACCGGGACAGGGGCCACTGAAGCTTTCTTT.

This clone was detected only a few times. The chain has TRBV5-1 and TRBJ2-1; 9 positions agree with TRBD2. With V trimmed by 0 bases and J by 6 bases, 1 base remained unmatched. There are 14 residues in the CDR3. The germline gives CDR1 SGHRS, CDR2 YFSETQ. CDR3 region: CASSLVAGVNEQFF. CDR3 nucleotide sequence: TGCGCCAGCAGCTTGGTAGCGGGGGTCAATGAGCAGTTCTTC.

The chain has TRBV18 and TRBJ1-2, with D perhaps TRBD1 (5 bases). V was cut by 3 bases and J by 1 base, with 18 bases left in between. The germline gives CDR1 KGHSH, CDR2 LQKENI. This CDR3 region has 17 residues. CDR3 nucleotide sequence: TGTGCCAGCTCACCGACAGAACTCTCCGCGATTAACTATGGCTACACCTTC. Residues: CASSPTELSAINYGYTF.

The chain is built from TRBV5-8 and TRBJ2-7, with D perhaps matching TRBD1 (5 bases). The CDR3 sequence is 12 residues long. Germline values: CDR1 SGHTS, CDR2 YDEGEE. V dropped 1 base and J dropped 5 bases, with 7 bases sitting between them. CDR3 in amino acids: CASSLTGHEQYV. The CDR3 region has the DNA TGTGCCAGCAGCTTGACAGGTCACGAGCAGTACGTC.

This chain connects TRBV11-3 to TRBJ1-3; TRBD1 matches at 10 bases. V shed 4 bases, J shed 7 bases, and the junction held 1 base outside the gene matches. This CDR3 is built from 13 residues. From germline, CDR1 is SGHNT and CDR2 YENEEA. The CDR3 region is CASSWGQGNTIYF. The CDR3 DNA reads TGTGCCAGCAGCTGGGGACAGGGGAACACCATATATTTT. Supplemented by reference TRBV11-3 and TRBJ1-3, the full variable domain reads EAGVVQSPRYKIIEKKQPVAFWCNPISGHNTLYWYLQNLGQGPELLIRYENEEAVDDSQLPKDRFSAERLKGVDSTLKIQPAELGDSAVYLCASSWGQGNTIYFGEGSWLTVV.

The rearrangement uses TRBV6-5 and TRBJ1-4; a possible D gene is TRBD1 (6 bases). This CDR3 has 14 residues. Trimming left V 6 bases short and J 7 bases short, with 15 bases between. Looked up from germline, CDR1 is MNHEY and CDR2 is SVGAGI. Here the CDR3 DNA reads TGTGCCAGCAGGAGGGGCCAGGGGCGTGAAAAACTGTTTTTT. This sequence encodes CASRRGQGREKLFF.

This clone was observed a few times. The rearrangement joins TRBV14 to TRBJ1-3; D unresolved. Looked up from germline, CDR1 is SGHDN and CDR2 is FVKESK. Trimming removed 6 bases from V and 4 bases from J, with 10 bases in between. CDR3 length equals 13 residues. The CDR3 coding sequence is TGTGCCAGCAGGATCGCTGGCGGAAACACCATATATTTT. It specifies CASRIAGGNTIYF.

V gene TRBV6-1 combines with J gene TRBJ1-2; no definite D call. The germline gives CDR1 MNHNS, CDR2 SASEGT. V lost 0 bases, J lost 7 bases, and 6 bases lay in between. The CDR3 has 12 residues. The CDR3 bases are TGTGCCAGCAGTGAAGCTTCAGGTGGCTACACCTTC. It translates to CASSEASGGYTF.

The chain joins TRBV24-1 to TRBJ1-4; TRBD1 agrees at 11 bases. The germline V gene has CDR1 KGHDR and CDR2 SFDVKD. V dropped 2 bases and J dropped 8; count of bases not matched to a gene: 3. This CDR3 spans 15 amino acids. CDR3 sequence reads: CATSDSGTGGEKLFF. The CDR3 DNA sequence: TGTGCCACCAGTGATTCCGGGACAGGGGGAGAAAAACTGTTTTTT.

This clone was recorded once. The genes are TRBV30 and TRBJ2-5; D is possibly TRBD2 (6 bases). Germline-derived CDR1 and CDR2 are GTSNPN and SVGIG (reference sequence). V lost 4 bases and J lost 4, with 10 bases in between. The CDR3 sequence is 12 residues long. CDR3 loop: CAWNSGIETQYF. Written as DNA, the CDR3 is TGTGCCTGGAATAGCGGAATAGAGACCCAGTACTTC.

The chain carries TRBV7-2 and TRBJ2-1; 9 bases match TRBD1. Germline V CDR1 and CDR2: SGHTA, FQGNSA. V shed 4 bases and J 9 bases; nucleotides not matched to a gene: 7. The CDR3 is 14 amino acids. CDR3 residues: CASSYRGRWGEQFF. DNA of the CDR3: TGTGCCAGCAGCTACAGGGGGCGGTGGGGTGAGCAGTTCTTC.

This chain links TRBV5-8 with TRBJ2-5; D is possibly TRBD2 (6 bases). CDR3 size: 11 residues. CDR1 and CDR2 (germline): SGHTS, YDEGEE. CDR3 sequence (DNA): TGTGCTAGACCGGGGGAAGAGACCCAGTACTTC. This sequence encodes CARPGEETQYF.

This clone showed up just once. The chain's CDR3 is CSASPDLGTDTQYF. The CDR3 DNA follows: TGCAGTGCTAGTCCCGACTTGGGCACAGATACGCAGTATTTT. This chain links TRBV20-1 with TRBJ2-3; D not resolved. CDR3 size: 14 residues. V lost 3 bases and J lost 1, with 11 bases in between. The germline CDR1 and CDR2 sequences are DFQATT and SNEGSKA (reference sequence).

This clone was detected only once. The J gene is TRBJ1-6, the V gene TRBV18, with a weak D call TRBD1 (6 bases). The CDR3 totals 16 residues. Germline V gene lookup returns CDR1 KGHSH and CDR2 LQKENI. Trimming stripped 1 base from V and 7 bases from J, with 14 bases between. The CDR3 here is CASSPRLGAENSPLHF. Written as DNA, the CDR3 is TGTGCCAGCTCACCACGGTTGGGGGCGGAAAATTCACCCCTCCACTTT.

This chain joins TRBV6-2 or TRBV6-3 and TRBJ1-3; D possibly corresponds to TRBD1 (6 bases). Trimming stripped 5 bases from V and 0 bases from J, with 11 bases between. CDR3 length: 15 residues. In germline, CDR1 is MNHEY, CDR2 SVGEGT. The CDR3 loop is CASSRTGASGNTIYF. The DNA of the CDR3 is TGTGCCAGCAGTCGCACGGGGGCCTCTGGAAACACCATATATTTT.

CDR3 region: CASSIFWVDGYTF. Written as DNA, the CDR3 is TGTGCCAGTAGTATTTTCTGGGTGGATGGCTACACCTTC. The chain carries TRBV19 and TRBJ1-2; D is unclear. Trimming stripped 3 bases from V and 6 bases from J, with 11 bases between. CDR3 size: 13 residues. Germline V gene data show CDR1 as LNHDA and CDR2 as SQIVND (reference sequence).

This clone appeared a single time. The chain recombines TRBV7-9 with TRBJ2-5; no firm D call. The germline V gene has CDR1 SEHNR and CDR2 FQNEAQ (reference sequence). Trimming took 3 bases from V and 4 from J, leaving 12 bases between them. The CDR3 totals 14 residues. In DNA, the CDR3 is TGTGCCAGCAGCTTTCGAAGCTCGGGAGAGACCCAGTACTTC. It translates to CASSFRSSGETQYF.